This paragraph covers one T cell receptor beta chain sequence. Its cognate antigen is unknown. A much larger clone differs from this one at a single base, so this may be a read error. The data originate from a study of T cell repertoires in cytomegalovirus infection. For the study at large: Indicated by public TCR beta signatures were CMV infection and matching HLA type.

The CDR3 consists of 12 residues. CDR1 MDHEN and CDR2 SYDVKM come from the germline V gene. TCRdb passed the reads through MiXCR, listing each CDR3 protein once. Of approximately 700,000 distinct CDR3 sequences listed, 35% to 45% were seen once; the top ten hold around 2.6%. Study results and caveats: Clonotypes of TCR beta that were HLA-C-restricted and CMV-specific dominated the ex vivo response. Frequencies of public TCR beta families were cumulated, and this identified carriers of CMV plus the relevant HLA.

The chain has TRBV28 and TRBJ1-1; no firm D call. Sequenced input: PBMCs. The TCR comes from a human donor in good health (CMV status not recorded). Some clones in this sample may be carry-over from other donors' samples. CDR3 bases: TGTGCCAGCAGTCGAGTGAACACTGAAGCTTTATTT. Residues: CASSRVNTEALF.